This is a list of T cell receptor beta chains from one sample in a study of CD8 T cells in Susac syndrome. TCRdb analysed the immunoSEQ multiplex PCR reads with MiXCR anew, one entry per CDR3 protein. Here the sample spans hundreds of thousands of distinct CDR3 sequences, around 93% being singletons. The sequenced sample was CD4+ T cells from PBMCs. The receptors shown here come from a human donor with multiple sclerosis. The conserved cysteine and the conserved F or W are not part of the CDR3 here. Each record gives: V gene, J gene, CDR3 protein.

TRBV5-1,TRBJ1-2,ASRTRVGDGYT
TRBV6-2/TRBV6-3,TRBJ2-7,ASSYGMSGTYLHEQY
TRBV29-1,TRBJ2-6,SVESVSGANVLT
TRBV3-1,TRBJ2-3,ASATSGGTQY
TRBV5-6,TRBJ1-1,ASSLQGINTEAF
TRBV20-1,TRBJ2-1,SAGAGTIGF
TRBV7-3,TRBJ1-1,ANSLREGTEAF
TRBV7-9,TRBJ2-2,ASSLTPVTGELF
TRBV28,TRBJ2-1,ASSSPRGTYNEQF
TRBV5-1,TRBJ1-1,ASSIRDTEAF
TRBV18,TRBJ2-7,ASSPGRQTYEQY
TRBV9,TRBJ2-1,ASSPRTGTGNAEQF
TRBV4-2,TRBJ2-5,ASSQQTSGVQETQY
TRBV11-2,TRBJ2-7,ASSLAPAVPEQY
TRBV20-1,TRBJ2-1,SARDGGAVYNEQF
TRBV9,TRBJ2-2,ASSILAGELF
TRBV12-3/TRBV12-4,TRBJ2-5,ASSLGGSGNPTQY
TRBV25-1,TRBJ1-2,ASSEPGQGDYYGYT
TRBV11-1,TRBJ2-5,ASSFGVSETQY
TRBV5-6,TRBJ1-5,ASSSTGRDYGNQPQH
TRBV30,TRBJ1-2,AWSQRRLTNYGYT
TRBV5-8,TRBJ1-5,ASSRDRGQRGNQPQH
TRBV10-3,TRBJ1-5,ATALWGNQPQH
TRBV29-1,TRBJ2-5,SVGGRAQETQY
TRBV12-3/TRBV12-4,TRBJ2-2,ASRLGGAGELF
TRBV24-1,TRBJ2-5,ATSQTGEETQY
TRBV28,TRBJ1-1,ASMQNTEAF
TRBV5-1,TRBJ1-1,ASSLSTVSNTEAF
TRBV27,TRBJ1-2,ASSFFRTGANYGYT
TRBV10-3,TRBJ1-1,AISQGQELEAF
TRBV7-2,TRBJ2-5,ASSGAGARGFQETQY
TRBV29-1,TRBJ1-2,SGDRPGATNGYT
TRBV18,TRBJ2-3,ASSPPDRSTDTQY
TRBV2,TRBJ2-2,ASKPSGDTGELF
TRBV20-1,TRBJ1-1,STIGGAITEAF
TRBV9,TRBJ1-1,ASSAGTGNGAEAF
TRBV15,TRBJ1-2,ATSNGPHYGYT
TRBV7-2,TRBJ2-6,ASSLTTGSGANVLT
TRBV5-1,TRBJ2-2,ASSLNQGRGTGELF
TRBV29-1,TRBJ2-1,SVGPPGPWNEQF
TRBV6-4,TRBJ1-4,ASSEQPDGVKLF
TRBV9,TRBJ2-5,ASSVGGGSQETQY
TRBV11-3,TRBJ2-3,ASSPIAGGGPDTQY
TRBV3-1,TRBJ2-1,ASSQGRIAPGEQF
TRBV12-3/TRBV12-4,TRBJ1-1,ASSPDTEAF
TRBV30,TRBJ2-2,AWSEGGETGELF
TRBV30,TRBJ2-7,AWRKDSEQY
TRBV24-1,TRBJ2-1,ATSDPMDRDVNEQF
TRBV27,TRBJ2-7,ASSLSPPSPYEQY
TRBV28,TRBJ2-1,ASSLFRRASGGFNEQF
TRBV3-1,TRBJ2-1,ATGDFYNEQF
TRBV9,TRBJ2-4,ASSYAGGGTGNIQY
TRBV5-1,TRBJ2-7,ASSLGGEQY
TRBV11-2,TRBJ2-5,ASSPHGQETQY
TRBV6-1,TRBJ1-1,ASSDQGRLNTEAF
TRBV20-1,TRBJ1-1,SAAGTAPTEAF
TRBV5-1,TRBJ2-5,ASSLGQGLETQY
TRBV30,TRBJ2-3,AWSRGGEYDTQY
TRBV2,TRBJ1-6,ASRPQGLDASPLH
TRBV6-5,TRBJ2-5,ASSYSTGQETQY